The 25 T cell receptor beta chains in this list originate from one sample, sequenced in a study of Ad26.COV2.S vaccination and SARS-CoV-2 variants. The treatment is: around 19 received Ad26.COV2.S at low or high dose, single or two shots; roughly 5 received placebo; per-sample allocation not given. Day 63 after the first vaccine or placebo injection was the time point for sampling. Generated by immunoSEQ multiplex PCR, the TCRdb table keeps only in-frame clones and is missing some. The sample yields more than 300,000 clones, around four fifths seen once. The sample was peripheral blood, taken in a trial of Ad26.COV2.S vaccine versus placebo. The source of these receptors is a person between 18 and 65 years old who received the Ad26.COV2.S COVID-19 vaccine or a placebo.

CDR3 DNA: TGTGCCAGCTCACCATGGGACAGGGACGACACTGAAGCTTTCTTT. Amino acids: CASSPWDRDDTEAFF. The chain combines TRBV18 with TRBJ1-1; 9 bases are shared with TRBD1. The germline gives CDR1 KGHSH, CDR2 LQKENI. After removal of 2 bases from V and 3 bases from J, the junction contained 4 bases not matched to a gene. CDR3 length equals 15 residues.

The gene calls are TRBV27 and TRBJ2-3; D is uncertain. From germline, CDR1 is MNHEY and CDR2 SMNVEV (reference sequence). Trimming stripped 4 bases from V and 0 bases from J, with 11 bases between. The CDR3 has 15 amino acids. CDR3 DNA: TGTGCCAGCAGTTCAGGATTACCTAGCACAGATACGCAGTATTTT. This sequence encodes CASSSGLPSTDTQYF.

The chain employs TRBV6-5 and TRBJ1-2; maybe TRBD1 (6 bases). Trimming left V 7 bases short and J 5 bases short, with 11 bases between. CDR1 is MNHEY and CDR2 is SVGAGI in the germline V gene. The CDR3 runs to 12 residues. The DNA for the CDR3 is TGTGCCAGCACCCGCCAGGGGTATGGCTACACCTTC. It translates to CASTRQGYGYTF.

V gene TRBV4-1 combines with J gene TRBJ1-1, with TRBD1 matching over 7 bases. Germline assignment: CDR1 MGHRA and CDR2 YSYEKL. Unmatched junction bases numbered 15, after V lost 1 base and J lost 1 base. The CDR3 covers 19 residues. The CDR3 loop reads CASSQVSRGQLPRNTEAFF. In nucleotides, the CDR3 is TGCGCCAGCAGCCAAGTATCGAGGGGGCAGCTACCGAGGAACACTGAAGCTTTCTTT.

The chain joins TRBV28 to TRBJ1-3; D unresolved. The CDR3 totals 15 residues. V lost 3 bases, J lost 3 bases, and 12 bases lay in between. The germline V gene has CDR1 MDHEN and CDR2 SYDVKM. As DNA, the CDR3 is TGTGCCAGCAGTTTTCCGGTTGGAGGTGGAAACACCATATATTTT. Protein sequence: CASSFPVGGGNTIYF.

This clone was observed a handful of times. The chain is built from TRBV18 and TRBJ1-6; D is unclear. This CDR3 region has 14 residues. Per the germline V gene, CDR1 is KGHSH and CDR2 is LQKENI. With 2 bases removed from V and 6 bases from J, the gap between germline ends came to 8 bases. Written as DNA, the CDR3 is TGTGCCAGCTCACCAGGAGGGTTTAATTCACCCCTCCACTTT. It translates to CASSPGGFNSPLHF.

The chain employs TRBV5-4 and TRBJ1-2; D is unclear. Germline assignment: CDR1 SGHNT and CDR2 YYREEE (reference sequence). The CDR3 is made up of 14 amino acids. V was clipped by 0 bases and J by 4 bases, with 10 bases between them. The CDR3: CASSLVGRPYGYTF. The CDR3 nucleotides are TGTGCCAGCAGCTTGGTCGGCAGACCCTATGGCTACACCTTC.

The chain recombines TRBV7-9 with TRBJ1-6; D uncertain. The CDR3 covers 15 residues. Germline V gene sequence: CDR1 SEHNR, CDR2 FQNEAQ (reference sequence). Trimming shortened V by 3 bases and J by 0 bases, and 6 bases separated the two germline ends. As DNA, the CDR3 is TGTGCCAGCAGCTTCCAGAGCTCCTATAATTCACCCCTCCACTTT. It is translated as CASSFQSSYNSPLHF. Full variable domain (remainder filled in from reference TRBV7-9 and TRBJ1-6): DTGVSQNPRHKITKRGQNVTFRCDPISEHNRLYWYRQTLGQGPEFLTYFQNEAQLEKSRLLSDRFSAERPKGSFSTLEIQRTEQGDSAMYLCASSFQSSYNSPLHFGNGTRLTVT.

The V call is TRBV28, the J call TRBJ2-2; 12 bases agree with TRBD2. The CDR3 is made up of 18 amino acids. The germline V gene has CDR1 MDHEN and CDR2 SYDVKM. Germline trimming cut 6 bases from V and 1 base from J; bases unmatched to any gene: 9. CDR3 bases: TGTGCCAGCAGCTCGCTAGCGGGGGGGCCCGGGAACACCGGGGAGCTGTTTTTT. It encodes CASSSLAGGPGNTGELFF.

CDR3 bases: TGTGCCAGCAGCTCCCAGTTCGTACCCGGCTCTTCACCCCTCCACTTT. Its translation: CASSSQFVPGSSPLHF. This chain uses TRBV7-9 with TRBJ1-6; D is unclear. Deletions cut 4 bases from V and 9 bases from J, with 19 bases between. Germline V lookup: CDR1 SEHNR, CDR2 FQNEAQ (reference sequence). The CDR3 contains 16 residues.

CDR3 protein: CASSSLRQGRNSPLHF. The CDR3 region has the DNA TGTGCCAGCAGCTCTCTAAGACAGGGGCGTAATTCACCCCTCCACTTT. V is TRBV5-6 and J is TRBJ1-6, with TRBD1 matching over 8 bases. V trimming: 3 bases; J trimming: 6 bases; junction bases outside the gene matches: 8. Germline CDR1 SGHDT, CDR2 YYEEEE. This CDR3 has 16 amino acids.

The chain joins TRBV6-5 to TRBJ1-2; D perhaps matches TRBD1 (6 bases). The germline CDR1 and CDR2 sequences are MNHEY and SVGAGI. Between the trimmed V and J ends, which lost 6 bases and 4 bases, there was a span of 15 bases. CDR3 length: 14 amino acids. The chain's CDR3 is CASRENGQSYGYTF. CDR3 nucleotide sequence: TGTGCCAGCAGAGAGAATGGACAGAGCTATGGCTACACCTTC.

The chain recombines TRBV2 with TRBJ1-4, with D hard to call. CDR3 length: 15 residues. Trimming shortened V by 0 bases and J by 4 bases, and 9 bases separated the two germline ends. The germline V gene encodes CDR1 SNHLY and CDR2 FYNNEI. In DNA, the CDR3 is TGTGCCAGCAGTGAAGCTTCCGGCCTTAATGAAAAACTGTTTTTT. This codes for CASSEASGLNEKLFF.

The CDR3 coding sequence is TGTGCCAGCAGTTCCACAACACAGGTGGGTTGGGCCAACGTCCTGACTTTC. Residues: CASSSTTQVGWANVLTF. The chain joins TRBV27 to TRBJ2-6; D might be TRBD1 (5 bases). Trimming pared 4 bases from V and 5 bases from J, leaving 18 bases between. This CDR3 has 17 amino acids. CDR1 and CDR2 from the germline V gene are MNHEY and SMNVEV (reference sequence).

The chain carries TRBV25-1 and TRBJ1-2; 8 bases are a match to TRBD1. The CDR3 has 13 amino acids. In germline, CDR1 is MGHDK, CDR2 SYGVNS. The V gene end was trimmed by 5 bases and the J gene end by 5 bases; junction bases not matched to a gene: 4. The CDR3 loop reads CASSPDRAYGYTF. The CDR3 DNA follows: TGTGCCAGCAGTCCGGACAGGGCATATGGCTACACCTTC.

The rearrangement links TRBV29-1 to TRBJ2-7; D is uncertain. Per germline, CDR1 SQVTM and CDR2 ANQGSEA. The CDR3 contains 11 residues. V was pared by 3 bases and J by 0 bases, with 3 bases between. The CDR3 nucleotides read TGCAGCGTTGACACCTCCTACGAGCAGTACTTC. Amino acids: CSVDTSYEQYF.

CDR3 DNA sequence: TGTGCCAGCAGTCGGGACAGGGGTACAGATACGCAGTATTTT. Its translation is CASSRDRGTDTQYF. The chain recombines TRBV5-5 with TRBJ2-3; 10 bases fit TRBD1. The CDR3 contains 14 residues. Germline CDR1 is SGHKS and CDR2 is YYEKEE (reference sequence). J lost 3 bases, V lost 5 bases, and 3 bases had no gene match.

The chain uses TRBV7-2 and TRBJ1-5; 7 bases are a match to TRBD1. The CDR3 runs to 18 residues. Germline loops: CDR1 SGHTA, CDR2 FQGNSA. The V gene end was trimmed by 5 bases and the J gene end by 0 bases; junction bases not matched to a gene: 13. CDR3 sequence: CASSPHAGGIYSNQPQHF. CDR3 nucleotides: TGTGCCAGCAGCCCACATGCAGGGGGGATTTATAGCAATCAGCCCCAGCATTTT. Using reference TRBV7-2 and TRBJ1-5 for the parts outside the CDR3, the full variable domain is GAGVSQSPSNKVTEKGKDVELRCDPISGHTALYWYRQSLGQGLEFLIYFQGNSAPDKSGLPSDRFSAERTGGSVSTLTIQRTQQEDSAVYLCASSPHAGGIYSNQPQHFGDGTRLSIL.

This chain joins TRBV6-5 and TRBJ1-2; tentatively, D is TRBD1 (5 bases). Germline CDR1 MNHEY, CDR2 SVGAGI. CDR3 length: 14 residues. V was pared by 7 bases and J by 5 bases, with 17 bases between. Here the CDR3 reads CASTLRPGVYGYTF. The CDR3 nucleotides are TGTGCCAGCACCCTCCGGCCGGGGGTTTATGGCTACACCTTC.

This chain joins TRBV28 and TRBJ2-5; 9 bases map to TRBD1. J gave up 3 bases and V 5 bases, and 4 bases lay outside the gene matches. The CDR3 loop spans 14 amino acids. Germline assignment: CDR1 MDHEN and CDR2 SYDVKM. CDR3 loop: CASSTRTGEETQYF. In nucleotides, the CDR3 is TGTGCCAGCAGTACGCGGACAGGGGAAGAGACCCAGTACTTC.

The V and J genes are TRBV5-1 and TRBJ2-7; TRBD1 matches 11 bases. This CDR3 has 14 residues. CDR1 and CDR2 (germline): SGHRS, YFSETQ. Germline trimming cut 2 bases from V and 5 bases from J; bases unmatched to any gene: 3. The CDR3 DNA is TGCGCCAGCAGCTTCGGACAGGGGGCTAACGAGCAGTACTTC. Protein product: CASSFGQGANEQYF.

A single count supports this clone. The rearrangement uses TRBV10-1 and TRBJ1-4; D unresolved. The CDR3 has 18 amino acids. Germline CDR1 and CDR2: WNHNN and SYGVQD (reference sequence). The V gene lost 4 bases and the J gene lost 4 bases, with 22 bases spanning the gap. The CDR3 DNA reads TGCGCCAGCAGTGTAATAGTTTTCAGCCTGCCTTTTAATGAAAAACTGTTTTTT. Translating it yields CASSVIVFSLPFNEKLFF.

The chain is built from TRBV19 and TRBJ1-3; D is perhaps TRBD1 (6 bases). CDR3 size: 12 residues. Germline CDR1 is LNHDA and CDR2 is SQIVND (reference sequence). V lost 7 bases and J lost 7, with 11 bases in between. CDR3 nucleotides: TGTGCCAGTAACAGGGACGGGAACACCATATATTTT. Translation: CASNRDGNTIYF.

The chain links TRBV5-1 to TRBJ1-2, with D perhaps TRBD1 (5 bases). This CDR3 spans 13 amino acids. V shed 0 bases and J shed 12 bases, with 15 bases lying between them. Germline CDR1 and CDR2: SGHRS and YFSETQ. The DNA for the CDR3 is TGCGCCAGCAGCTTGGATCTTCTGGGGCAAAACACCTTC. Protein product: CASSLDLLGQNTF.

V gene TRBV7-8 combines with J gene TRBJ2-7, with TRBD1 as a possible D gene (5 bases). This CDR3 is built from 12 residues. V lost 2 bases to trimming and J lost 10 bases, with 12 bases between them. Germline V gene sequence: CDR1 SGHVS, CDR2 FQNEAQ. CDR3 nucleotide sequence: TGTGCCAGCAGCTTACTTACTCAGGGTCAGTACTTC. Translation gives CASSLLTQGQYF. The full variable domain, rest sourced from reference TRBV7-8 and TRBJ2-7, is GAGVSQSPRYKVAKRGQDVALRCDPISGHVSLFWYQQALGQGPEFLTYFQNEAQLDKSGLPSDRFFAERPEGSVSTLKIQRTQQEDSAVYLCASSLLTQGQYFGPGTRLTVT.